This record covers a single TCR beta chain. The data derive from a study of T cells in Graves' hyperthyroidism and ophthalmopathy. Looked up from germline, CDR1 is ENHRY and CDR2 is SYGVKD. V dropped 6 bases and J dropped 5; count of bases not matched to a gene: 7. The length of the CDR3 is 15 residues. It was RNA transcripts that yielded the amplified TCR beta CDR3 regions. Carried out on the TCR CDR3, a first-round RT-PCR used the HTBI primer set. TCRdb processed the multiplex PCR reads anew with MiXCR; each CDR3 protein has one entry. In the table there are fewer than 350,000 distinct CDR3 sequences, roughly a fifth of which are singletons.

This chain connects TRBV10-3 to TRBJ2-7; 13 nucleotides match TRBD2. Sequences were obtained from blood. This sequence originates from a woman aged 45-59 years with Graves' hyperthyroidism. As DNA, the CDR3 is TGTGCCATCAGGGAGGGACTAGCGGGGTTCGACGAGCAGTACTTC. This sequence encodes CAIREGLAGFDEQYF.